A single sample gave rise to the 4 T cell receptor beta chains below, sequenced in a study of blood T cell repertoires in COVID-19 (dated by TCRdb to the early 2020s). Receptors were amplified or captured by the immunoSEQ multiplex PCR assay. TCRdb limited this immuneACCESS table to in-frame rearrangements with V and J called. A share of clones is missing; checked studies link under half to unresolved V genes, and the rest is unexplained. The sample contains almost 500,000 clones, 75% to 90% of them found a single time. The top ten constitute more than 7.5% of the sample. Sequenced sample: PBMCs or T cells enriched from blood (not recorded which). These receptor sequences come from an older woman who had recovered from COVID-19.

Comment on this clone: This specimen includes other DNA sequences encoding the same CDR3. The gene calls are TRBV24-1 and TRBJ1-5; TRBD1 agrees at 8 bases. The germline V gene has CDR1 KGHDR and CDR2 SFDVKD. The CDR3 is 16 amino acids. V lost 4 bases, J lost 4 bases, and 8 bases stayed unmatched. The CDR3 here is CATSDPGTGANQPQHF. DNA of the CDR3: TGTGCCACCAGTGACCCCGGGACAGGAGCAAATCAGCCCCAGCATTTT.

V is TRBV2 and J is TRBJ2-3; tentative D call: TRBD2 (7 bases). Germline V CDR1 and CDR2: SNHLY, FYNNEI. The CDR3 loop spans 15 amino acids. The ends were cut back, 4 bases at V and 2 bases at J, with 13 bases in the middle. This CDR3 is CASSVDAGATDTQYF. The CDR3 DNA reads as TGTGCCAGCAGTGTCGATGCGGGGGCCACAGATACGCAGTATTTT.

The genes are TRBV25-1 and TRBJ1-2, with D possibly matching TRBD1 (5 bases). The V and J ends lost 1 base and 4 bases respectively, with 10 bases between them. The CDR3 covers 14 residues. Germline CDR1 reads MGHDK; CDR2 reads SYGVNS. As DNA, the CDR3 is TGTGCCAGCAGTGAATGGGGGGAGGGCTATGGCTACACCTTC. This sequence encodes CASSEWGEGYGYTF.

This chain connects TRBV5-6 to TRBJ2-3; 14 nucleotides match TRBD2. Germline V gene lookup returns CDR1 SGHDT and CDR2 YYEEEE. The CDR3 is 17 residues long. Trimming at V came to 2 bases and at J to 5 bases, leaving 7 bases not matched to a gene. CDR3 sequence (DNA): TGTGCCAGCAGCTTTAGACTAGCGGGGGGGCCGGGAGATACGCAGTATTTT. Its translation: CASSFRLAGGPGDTQYF.